Below, 21 T cell receptor beta chains from the same sample are listed, as sequenced in a study of T cells in Graves' hyperthyroidism and ophthalmopathy. Researchers took RNA transcripts and amplified the TCR beta CDR3 regions from them. Researchers ran a first-round RT-PCR on the TCR CDR3 using the HTBI primer set. From the multiplex PCR reads, TCRdb called clonotypes with MiXCR, one entry per CDR3 protein. The table shows a few hundred thousand distinct CDR3 sequences, with around 14% occurring only once. The sample taken for sequencing was blood. These receptors were obtained from a woman younger than 30 with Graves' hyperthyroidism.

This clonotype was observed many times. The rearrangement uses TRBV20-1 and TRBJ2-3, with 9 nucleotides matching TRBD2. This CDR3 region has 17 residues. Germline V lookup: CDR1 DFQATT, CDR2 SNEGSKA (reference sequence). V dropped 1 base and J dropped 2; count of bases not matched to a gene: 10. DNA of the CDR3: TGCAGTGCTAGAGGAGGTAGCGGGAGAATCAACACAGATACGCAGTATTTT. Its translation is CSARGGSGRINTDTQYF.

This clonotype was picked up many times. The chain has TRBV28 and TRBJ2-5; the match to TRBD2 covers 7 bases. V lost 6 bases, J lost 5 bases, and 12 bases stayed unmatched. The CDR3 is made up of 15 amino acids. Germline CDR1 and CDR2: MDHEN and SYDVKM. CDR3 amino acids: CASSWTGRAPETQYF. In nucleotides, the CDR3 is TGTGCCAGCAGCTGGACTGGGAGGGCCCCGGAGACCCAGTACTTC.

With regard to this clonotype: A read error may explain this, as a much larger clone is one base away. The chain has TRBV6-1 and TRBJ2-3; 11 nucleotides align to TRBD2. The CDR3 consists of 15 residues. Per the germline V gene, CDR1 is MNHNS and CDR2 is SASEGT. The DNA of the CDR3 is TGTGCCAGCAGAGGACTAGCGGGCGACACAGATACGCAGTTTTTT. Its protein is CASRGLAGDTDTQFF.

This clonotype was counted many times. This sequence joins TRBV7-2 and TRBJ2-2, with 10 bases identical to TRBD2. The trim removed 7 bases at V and 9 bases at J, leaving 8 bases unmatched. CDR3 length: 14 amino acids. Germline V gene lookup returns CDR1 SGHTA and CDR2 FQGNSA. DNA of the CDR3: TGTGCCAGCAAAGGAGCGGGGGGGCTCCGGGAGCTGTTTTTT. This codes for CASKGAGGLRELFF.

V and J are TRBV6-1 and TRBJ2-4, with D unresolved. The germline gives CDR1 MNHNS, CDR2 SASEGT. The length of the CDR3 is 12 residues. Trimming cost V 6 bases and J 3 bases, with 6 bases left between them. The CDR3 sequence is CASRPNKNIQYF. Here the CDR3 DNA reads TGTGCCAGCAGGCCTAACAAAAACATTCAGTACTTC.

The sample holds a few counts of this clonotype. The chain joins TRBV4-1 to TRBJ2-3; 9 bases map to TRBD1. The CDR3 consists of 17 residues. V trimming: 4 bases; J trimming: 5 bases; junction bases outside the gene matches: 13. CDR1 and CDR2 from the germline V gene are MGHRA and YSYEKL. The CDR3 bases are TGCGCCAGCAGCCGAGGCCAGGGGACAGGGATCGGAGATACGCAGTATTTT. It yields the protein CASSRGQGTGIGDTQYF.

This CDR3 reads CASSAPSGRAYEQYF. The CDR3 region has the DNA TGTGCCAGTAGTGCCCCTTCGGGCAGGGCATACGAGCAGTACTTC. The chain joins TRBV19 to TRBJ2-7; D possibly corresponds to TRBD1 (5 bases). CDR3 length: 15 amino acids. The V gene's germline CDR1 is LNHDA and CDR2 SQIVND (reference sequence). V was pared by 5 bases and J by 4 bases, with 18 bases between.

This clonotype has at least ten counts. The V and J genes are TRBV19 and TRBJ2-7; 11 positions agree with TRBD2. V gave up 3 bases and J gave up 2 bases; unmatched junction bases: 3. Germline loops: CDR1 LNHDA, CDR2 SQIVND (reference sequence). The CDR3 length is 15 residues. CDR3 protein: CASSIDSGRAYEQYF. CDR3 nucleotide sequence: TGTGCCAGTAGTATCGATAGCGGGAGGGCCTACGAGCAGTACTTC.

This clonotype was picked up many times. The V call is TRBV6-1, the J call TRBJ1-2, with D possibly TRBD1 on 5 matching bases. The CDR3 loop spans 15 amino acids. CDR1 is MNHNS and CDR2 is SASEGT in the germline V gene. With 7 bases removed from V and 4 bases from J, the gap between germline ends came to 19 bases. The chain's CDR3 is CASTDTGKGVYGYTF. The CDR3 bases are TGTGCCAGCACCGACACGGGGAAAGGGGTCTATGGCTACACCTTC.

This clonotype occurred many times. V usage is TRBV5-1 and J usage is TRBJ1-2; 7 bases line up with TRBD1. The V gene's germline CDR1 is SGHRS and CDR2 YFSETQ. V gave up 7 bases and J gave up 0 bases; unmatched junction bases: 9. The CDR3 consists of 15 residues. CDR3: CASRPRQGTNYGYTF. The DNA of the CDR3 is TGCGCCAGCCGCCCCCGACAGGGAACTAACTATGGCTACACCTTC.

This clonotype occurred many times. The chain is built from TRBV30 and TRBJ2-1; D is tentatively TRBD1 or TRBD2 (5 bases each). The CDR3 extends over 14 amino acids. Trimming left V 3 bases short and J 6 bases short, with 15 bases between. Looked up from germline, CDR1 is GTSNPN and CDR2 is SVGIG (reference sequence). CDR3 nucleotide sequence: TGTGCCTGGAGCCCCGGGACGTCTGTCAATGAGCAGTTCTTC. This translates into CAWSPGTSVNEQFF.

This clonotype was detected ten times or more. This rearrangement joins TRBV28 to TRBJ2-7, with D perhaps TRBD2 (7 bases). V lost 8 bases to trimming and J lost 4 bases, with 21 bases between them. The CDR3 contains 15 residues. Germline lookup yields CDR1 MDHEN and CDR2 SYDVKM. CDR3 coding DNA: TGTGCCAGCTCCTTGGGGGGGGCACGTGGGTACGAGCAGTACTTC. It yields the protein CASSLGGARGYEQYF. The full variable domain, completed using reference TRBV28 and TRBJ2-7, is DVKVTQSSRYLVKRTGEKVFLECVQDMDHENMFWYRQDPGLGLRLIYFSYDVKMKEKGDIPEGYSVSREKKERFSLILESASTNQTSMYLCASSLGGARGYEQYFGPGTRLTVT.

To note about this clonotype: One end of the junction varies from germline; a read error may be responsible. The chain carries TRBV7-8 and TRBJ2-1; 7 nucleotides agree with TRBD1. The CDR3 runs to 15 residues. Looked up from germline, CDR1 is SGHVS and CDR2 is FQNEAQ. CDR3 sequence reads: CTSSPTGTAYNEQFF. The CDR3, as DNA: TGTACCAGCAGCCCAACCGGGACAGCCTACAATGAGCAGTTCTTC.

This clonotype was found many times. J is TRBJ2-3 and V is TRBV28, with 7 positions matching TRBD1. CDR1 and CDR2 (germline): MDHEN, SYDVKM. CDR3 length: 15 residues. The V segment lost 5 bases and the J segment 2 bases; nucleotides outside the gene matches: 7. The CDR3 loop reads CASSERDRFTDTQYF. DNA of the CDR3: TGTGCCAGCAGTGAACGGGACAGATTCACAGATACGCAGTATTTT.

The chain couples TRBV20-1 to TRBJ1-3; TRBD1 agrees at 9 bases. The trim removed 2 bases at V and 8 bases at J, leaving 7 bases unmatched. The germline gives CDR1 DFQATT, CDR2 SNEGSKA (reference sequence). CDR3 length: 14 amino acids. CDR3 nucleotides: TGCAGTGCTAGAACAGGGGGCCCAGGTGACACCATATATTTT. It translates to CSARTGGPGDTIYF.

This clonotype was observed a few times. This chain connects TRBV19 to TRBJ2-7; D possibly corresponds to TRBD2 (5 bases). Per germline, CDR1 LNHDA and CDR2 SQIVND (reference sequence). V was cut by 8 bases and J by 6 bases, with 11 bases left in between. The CDR3 runs to 11 residues. For the CDR3, the DNA is TGTGCCAGTCGATCCGGAGGCGAGCAGTACTTC. This translates into CASRSGGEQYF.

This clonotype was counted ten times or more. The chain combines TRBV2 with TRBJ2-3, with no clear D. V lost 8 bases, J lost 0 bases, and 15 bases lay in between. The CDR3 is made up of 15 amino acids. Germline values: CDR1 SNHLY, CDR2 FYNNEI. In DNA, the CDR3 is TGTGCCAGCCCCTTGGGCGGTGGTAGCACAGATACGCAGTATTTT. Protein: CASPLGGGSTDTQYF.

This clonotype was detected many times. The gene calls are TRBV6-1 and TRBJ2-1; D gene ambiguous. The germline V and J ends were trimmed by 4 bases and 0 bases, with 7 bases remaining between them. This CDR3 is built from 14 residues. CDR1 and CDR2 from the germline V gene are MNHNS and SASEGT. CDR3: CASSGYPSYNEQFF. The CDR3 DNA reads as TGTGCCAGCAGTGGGTACCCCTCCTACAATGAGCAGTTCTTC.

This clonotype was detected many times. The chain couples TRBV20-1 to TRBJ1-5; the D is unclear. This CDR3 spans 15 amino acids. Trimming shortened V by 0 bases and J by 0 bases, and 9 bases separated the two germline ends. CDR1 is DFQATT, CDR2 SNEGSKA, per germline (reference sequence). The CDR3 reads CSARDPMNSNQPQHF. The CDR3 DNA sequence: TGCAGTGCTAGAGATCCCATGAATAGCAATCAGCCCCAGCATTTT.

Details on this clonotype: The junction shows a germline mismatch at one end, possibly a read error. This rearrangement joins TRBV3-1 to TRBJ1-6, with D maybe TRBD1 (5 bases). The CDR3 runs to 14 residues. Per germline, CDR1 LGHDT and CDR2 YNNKEL (reference sequence). In DNA form, the CDR3 reads TGTGCCAGCAACCAACTCGTCCCCCGGGGCCGCCTCCACTTT. Its translation: CASNQLVPRGRLHF.

V is TRBV11-2 and J is TRBJ2-1; 9 positions agree with TRBD2. V shed 5 bases, J shed 4 bases, and the junction held 9 bases outside the gene matches. The V gene's germline CDR1 is SGHAT and CDR2 FQNNGV. CDR3 length equals 16 residues. This CDR3 reads CASSTLAGTPYNEQFF. In DNA form, the CDR3 reads TGTGCCAGCAGCACTCTAGCGGGAACACCATACAATGAGCAGTTCTTC.